These 6 T cell receptor beta chains share one sample of origin, sequenced in a study of spatial heterogeneity in lung cancer (dated by TCRdb to the late 2010s). The time point label of this sample denotes: sample taken at primary tumor resection. Without any cell sorting, TCR sequencing was performed on whole RNA extracted either from tumor and nontumor lung tissue or from cryopreserved PBMC samples. The method was 5' RACE. The sequencer listed for this sample is NextSeq 500. TCRdb trimmed public reads at Q25 via fastp, called clones via MiXCR and kept in-frame beta chains. Rows with one shared CDR3 protein collapse into an entry with the most common genes and DNA. In all, the sample holds approximately 44,000 distinct CDR3 sequences, and 12% of those were seen once. Roughly 40% of the sample belongs to the ten largest clones. The starting material was PBMCs, obtained at surgery. These receptors were collected from a female donor with early-stage non-small cell lung cancer.

This clonotype was found a few times. This chain uses TRBV29-1 with TRBJ2-7; D remains unclear. V lost 4 bases and J lost 0, with 7 bases in between. CDR3 length: 12 amino acids. The V gene's germline CDR1 is SQVTM and CDR2 ANQGSEA. CDR3 DNA sequence: TGCAGCGTTGGGGCCAGCTCCTACGAGCAGTACTTC. Its translation is CSVGASSYEQYF.

This clonotype was detected only a few times. The chain uses TRBV29-1 and TRBJ2-2, with 8 nucleotides matching TRBD2. J lost 6 bases, V lost 6 bases, and 6 bases had no gene match. The CDR3 covers 13 residues. Germline values: CDR1 SQVTM, CDR2 ANQGSEA. The CDR3 sequence: CSVPGLAAGELFF. In DNA form, the CDR3 reads TGCAGCGTCCCTGGACTAGCAGCCGGGGAGCTGTTTTTT.

This clonotype was found a few times. The genes are TRBV4-3 and TRBJ1-1; unclear D gene. Trimming took 4 bases from V and 6 from J, leaving 24 bases between them. The CDR3 runs to 17 residues. CDR1 is LGHNA, CDR2 YSLEER, per germline. CDR3 nucleotides: TGCGCCAGCAGCCCCTCGGACGAGCATGTTATGGGGTCTGAAGCTTTCTTT. The encoded protein is CASSPSDEHVMGSEAFF.

Ten or more counts support this clonotype. The chain combines TRBV7-2 with TRBJ2-2; D unclear. Trimming removed 5 bases from V and 1 base from J, with 8 bases in between. This CDR3 is built from 14 residues. The germline V gene encodes CDR1 SGHTA and CDR2 FQGNSA. The CDR3 sequence: CASSATLNTGELFF. For the CDR3, the DNA is TGTGCCAGCAGCGCCACTTTGAACACCGGGGAGCTGTTTTTT.

The rearrangement links TRBV12-3 or TRBV12-4 to TRBJ2-5; maybe TRBD2 (5 bases). V was cut by 8 bases and J by 3 bases, with 16 bases left in between. The CDR3 extends over 14 amino acids. CDR3 sequence reads: CASCPGITKETQYF. The CDR3 DNA reads TGTGCCAGCTGCCCGGGGATAACCAAAGAGACCCAGTACTTC.

There are a few counts of this clonotype. Since a much larger clone is just one base distant, this may be a read error. The chain combines TRBV9 with TRBJ1-5; the D is unclear. Germline V gene sequence: CDR1 SGDLS, CDR2 YYNGEE. The CDR3 loop spans 13 amino acids. Here the CDR3 reads CASSDDSNQPQNF. CDR3 DNA: TGTGCCAGCAGCGACGATAGCAATCAGCCCCAGAATTTT.